This T cell receptor (beta chain) was documented in a study of blood T cell repertoires in COVID-19. The method was immunoSEQ multiplex PCR; TCRdb's version includes in-frame clones alone and lacks a portion of them. The sample carries approximately 360,000 clones, around 91% recorded once. Germline CDR1 reads SGHRS; CDR2 reads YFSETQ. This CDR3 has 12 residues. V was pared by 0 bases and J by 7 bases, with 5 bases between. The sequenced material came from peripheral blood. This sequence joins TRBV5-1 and TRBJ2-1; TRBD1 is a possible D gene (5 bases). This sequence originates from a man between 18 and 35 years old with active or convalescent COVID-19. CDR3 loop: CASSLDRNEQFF. CDR3 nucleotides: TGCGCCAGCAGCTTGGACAGGAATGAGCAGTTCTTC.